This T cell receptor beta chain was identified in a study of blood T cell repertoires in COVID-19. Turning to the study itself: Collection of acute and convalescent COVID-19 samples took place in the United States, Italy and Spain.

V was trimmed by 5 bases and J by 1 base, leaving 12 bases between them. The CDR3 is made up of 16 amino acids. Germline CDR1 reads MNHEY; CDR2 reads SMNVEV (reference sequence). Generated by immunoSEQ multiplex PCR, the TCRdb table keeps only in-frame clones and is missing some. The sample records about 85,000 clones, almost 90% being singletons. What was sequenced was peripheral blood. The V call is TRBV27, the J call TRBJ1-6; TRBD1 might be the D (6 bases). The TCR originated in an elderly woman with active or convalescent COVID-19. CDR3 nucleotides: TGTGCCAGCAGTCCCTCACAGGGATCCTATAATTCACCCCTCCACTTT. Protein product: CASSPSQGSYNSPLHF.